The clone carrying this TCR beta chain was counted only a few times. Its antigen is unidentified. Patients were excluded if they had other autoimmune diseases or uncontrolled infections, and likewise if pregnancy or lactation applied. Reliance was placed on clinical symptoms, serum thyroxine, TRAb, thyroid ultrasound and orbital computed tomography for diagnosis. It was from under 13 ml of fresh peripheral blood that the PBMCs came. The sample originates from a study of Graves' ophthalmopathy and Graves' hyperthyroidism. Broader study findings: In blood appeared most of the expanded thyroid clonotypes whose frequency exceeded 0.001.

The authors amplified TCR beta CDR3 regions from RNA transcripts. First-round RT-PCR used HTBI primers; second-round multiplex PCR followed. MiXCR, applied by TCRdb to the multiplex PCR reads, yields one record per CDR3 protein. Of about 240,000 distinct CDR3 sequences in the sample, around 42% are singletons; the top ten hold around half. There are 14 residues in the CDR3. V was cut by 5 bases and J by 1 base, with 7 bases left in between. Germline CDR1 and CDR2: KGHDR and SFDVKD. This chain links TRBV24-1 with TRBJ2-2, with D maybe TRBD2 (5 bases). The TCR sequence derives from an adult man with Graves' ophthalmopathy. Sequencing used peripheral blood. The CDR3 is CATSGGRNTGELFF. The CDR3 coding sequence is TGTGCCACCAGTGGTGGGAGGAACACCGGGGAGCTGTTTTTT.